A single sample is the source of the 11 T cell receptor beta chains below, sequenced in a study of blood T cell repertoires in COVID-19. Generated by immunoSEQ multiplex PCR, the TCRdb table keeps only in-frame clones and is missing some. The sample records hundreds of thousands of clones, about 85% being singletons. Sequenced: peripheral blood. The origin of the receptors is a man under 40 with active or convalescent COVID-19.

The chain combines TRBV28 with TRBJ2-5; TRBD2 might be the D (6 bases). The CDR3 length is 14 residues. With 6 bases removed from V and 7 bases from J, the gap between germline ends came to 18 bases. Germline V gene data show CDR1 as MDHEN and CDR2 as SYDVKM. The CDR3 region is CASSLDPPGGTQYF. The CDR3, as DNA: TGTGCCAGCAGCCTCGACCCTCCCGGGGGGACCCAGTACTTC.

This clone appeared a single time. The V call is TRBV30, the J call TRBJ1-2, with D perhaps TRBD1 (6 bases). Looked up from germline, CDR1 is GTSNPN and CDR2 is SVGIG (reference sequence). The V and J ends lost 4 bases and 5 bases respectively, with 14 bases between them. This CDR3 has 13 amino acids. CDR3 DNA sequence: TGTGCCTGGAACCCACAGGGAAATTATGGCTACACCTTC. Translating it yields CAWNPQGNYGYTF.

V gene TRBV28 combines with J gene TRBJ2-4; D possibly corresponds to TRBD2 (5 bases). Trimming left V 6 bases short and J 5 bases short, with 20 bases between. Germline V gene sequence: CDR1 MDHEN, CDR2 SYDVKM. The CDR3 spans 16 residues. CDR3 bases: TGTGCCAGCAGCCCCTCGGGTGCGGGTAGAGAAAACATTCAGTACTTC. Its translation: CASSPSGAGRENIQYF.

The chain has TRBV28 and TRBJ1-4, with D tentatively TRBD1 (6 bases). This CDR3 spans 13 amino acids. CDR1 and CDR2 (germline): MDHEN, SYDVKM. Trimming removed 7 bases at V and 6 bases at J, with 12 bases between. For the CDR3, the DNA is TGTGCCAGCACACCCAGGGGTTATGAAAAACTGTTTTTT. It codes for CASTPRGYEKLFF.

This rearrangement joins TRBV9 to TRBJ2-3; D is perhaps TRBD2 (7 bases). With 4 bases removed from V and 5 bases from J, the gap between germline ends came to 14 bases. The CDR3 sequence is 14 residues long. The V gene's germline CDR1 is SGDLS and CDR2 YYNGEE. The CDR3 DNA reads TGTGCCAGCAGCATAGGGGGAGGGAGAGATACGCAGTATTTT. This sequence encodes CASSIGGGRDTQYF. The whole variable domain, filled in from reference TRBV9 and TRBJ2-3, reads DSGVTQTPKHLITATGQRVTLRCSPRSGDLSVYWYQQSLDQGLQFLIQYYNGEERAKGNILERFSAQQFPDLHSELNLSSLELGDSALYFCASSIGGGRDTQYFGPGTRLTVL.

This clone was counted once. The chain couples TRBV19 to TRBJ2-3, with 7 bases matching TRBD2. This CDR3 comprises 14 residues. The V and J ends lost 3 bases and 4 bases, in that order; junction bases with no gene match: 4. Per the germline V gene, CDR1 is LNHDA and CDR2 is SQIVND (reference sequence). CDR3 residues: CASSMEGGSDTQYF. CDR3 in DNA: TGTGCCAGTAGTATGGAGGGAGGGTCAGATACGCAGTATTTT.

The chain links TRBV7-9 to TRBJ2-6, with TRBD2 as a possible D gene (5 bases). There are 15 residues in the CDR3. The V end was cut by 2 bases, the J end by 2 bases, with 7 bases between. The germline gives CDR1 SEHNR, CDR2 FQNEAQ (reference sequence). CDR3 nucleotide sequence: TGTGCCAGCAGCTTAATCGGGGCTGGGGCCAACGTCCTGACTTTC. Its translation: CASSLIGAGANVLTF. Combining the CDR3 with reference TRBV7-9 and TRBJ2-6 gives the whole variable domain DTGVSQNPRHKITKRGQNVTFRCDPISEHNRLYWYRQTLGQGPEFLTYFQNEAQLEKSRLLSDRFSAERPKGSFSTLEIQRTEQGDSAMYLCASSLIGAGANVLTFGAGSRLTVL.

V usage is TRBV29-1 and J usage is TRBJ2-3; D is perhaps TRBD2 (6 bases). Germline values: CDR1 SQVTM, CDR2 ANQGSEA. CDR3 length equals 15 residues. V shed 0 bases and J shed 0 bases, with 10 bases lying between them. The CDR3 spells CSVEEAGTSTDTQYF. The CDR3 DNA sequence: TGCAGCGTTGAAGAGGCGGGGACTAGCACAGATACGCAGTATTTT.

The rearrangement links TRBV18 to TRBJ2-5; 11 positions match TRBD2. The V gene's germline CDR1 is KGHSH and CDR2 LQKENI. The CDR3 has 16 amino acids. The J segment lost 0 bases and the V segment lost 2 bases, leaving 2 bases of the junction unmatched. In DNA, the CDR3 is TGTGCCAGCTCACCAGTGACTAGCGGGGACCAAGAGACCCAGTACTTC. It encodes CASSPVTSGDQETQYF.

The rearrangement links TRBV18 to TRBJ2-7; 9 positions match TRBD1. Germline V gene data show CDR1 as KGHSH and CDR2 as LQKENI. V lost 2 bases to trimming and J lost 3 bases; unmatched junction nucleotides: 5. The length of the CDR3 is 15 residues. The CDR3 DNA sequence: TGTGCCAGCTCACCAACCGGGACAGGGTACTACGAGCAGTACTTC. Residues: CASSPTGTGYYEQYF.

The chain joins TRBV5-1 to TRBJ2-7, with 7 bases identical to TRBD1. CDR1 is SGHRS, CDR2 YFSETQ, per germline. V lost 5 bases and J lost 4; bases outside the gene matches: 6. The CDR3 is 13 residues long. The CDR3: CASRRTGSYEQYF. CDR3 nucleotide sequence: TGCGCCAGCAGGAGGACAGGTTCTTACGAGCAGTACTTC.